What follows describes a single T cell receptor (beta chain). Its antigen is unidentified. Germline V gene data show CDR1 as MGHDK and CDR2 as SYGVNS. The V end was cut by 2 bases, the J end by 3 bases, with 13 bases between. This CDR3 region has 15 residues. The source of the sample is a study of beta chain features in type 1 diabetes. Study findings and constraints: Shorter templates might be favored by PCR, and equally so in patients and in controls. Naive, central memory and regulatory TCRB repertoires appeared more similar among patients than healthy donors. In type 1 diabetes patients, VDJ junctions had fewer insertions; deletions at these junctions were more frequent.

The investigators reverse transcribed all of the isolated RNA, so they sequenced expressed TCRB transcripts. Generated by immunoSEQ multiplex PCR, the TCRdb table keeps only in-frame clones and is missing some. The sample yields about 250,000 clones, about 14% seen once. The rearrangement uses TRBV25-1 and TRBJ1-1; TRBD1 might be the D (5 bases). The sample comprised naive CD4+ T cells from blood. This sequence was found in a woman between 40 and 50 years old in good health. CDR3 DNA sequence: TGTGCCAGCAGTGAAAATTGGCAGGGCCACACTGAAGCTTTCTTT. Its protein product is CASSENWQGHTEAFF.